The clone carrying this T cell receptor beta chain has only one observation. The protocol was immunoSEQ multiplex PCR, while the TCRdb copy is restricted to in-frame clones and leaves out a portion. This table holds over 75,000 clones, 95% to 98% found once. The CDR3 is made up of 16 amino acids. Germline assignment: CDR1 SNHLY and CDR2 FYNNEI. The V end lost 4 bases, the J end lost 4 bases, and 19 bases lay between the germline ends. This specimen belongs to a study of technical replicates of blood from a handful of donors. The specimen was T cells isolated from PBMCs. The chain recombines TRBV2 with TRBJ2-5; tentative D call: TRBD1 (6 bases). The origin of this receptor is a human donor in good health. CDR3 DNA: TGTGCCAGCAGTGGGCGGACAGCCCGGGGCTCAGAGACCCAGTACTTC. It codes for CASSGRTARGSETQYF.